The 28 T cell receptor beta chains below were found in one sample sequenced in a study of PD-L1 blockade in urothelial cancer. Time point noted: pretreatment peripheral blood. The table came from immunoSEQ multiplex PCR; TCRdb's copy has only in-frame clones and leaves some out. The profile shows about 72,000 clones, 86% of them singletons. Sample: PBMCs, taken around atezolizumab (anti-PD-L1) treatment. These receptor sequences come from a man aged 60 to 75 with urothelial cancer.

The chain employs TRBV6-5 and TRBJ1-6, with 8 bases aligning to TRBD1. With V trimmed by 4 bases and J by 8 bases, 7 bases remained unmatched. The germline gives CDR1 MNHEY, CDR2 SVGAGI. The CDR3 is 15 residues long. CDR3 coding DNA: TGTGCCAGCAGTTTAGGACAGGGAGGGGATTCACCCCTCCACTTT. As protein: CASSLGQGGDSPLHF.

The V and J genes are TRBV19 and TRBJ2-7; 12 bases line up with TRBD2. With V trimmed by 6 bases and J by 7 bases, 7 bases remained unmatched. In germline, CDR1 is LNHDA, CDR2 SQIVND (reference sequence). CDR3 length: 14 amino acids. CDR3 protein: CASRETSGGEEQYF. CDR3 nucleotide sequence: TGTGCCAGTAGAGAGACTAGCGGGGGTGAAGAGCAGTACTTC. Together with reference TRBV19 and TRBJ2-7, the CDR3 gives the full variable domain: DGGITQSPKYLFRKEGQNVTLSCEQNLNHDAMYWYRQDPGQGLRLIYYSQIVNDFQKGDIAEGYSVSREKKESFPLTVTSAQKNPTAFYLCASRETSGGEEQYFGPGTRLTVT.

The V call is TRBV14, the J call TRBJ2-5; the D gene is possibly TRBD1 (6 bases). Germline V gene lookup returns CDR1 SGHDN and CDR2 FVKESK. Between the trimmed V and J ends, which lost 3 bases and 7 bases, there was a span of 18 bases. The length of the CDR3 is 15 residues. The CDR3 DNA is TGTGCCAGCAGCCAGAACAGGGTCCCCGGGTTGACCCAGTACTTC. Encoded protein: CASSQNRVPGLTQYF. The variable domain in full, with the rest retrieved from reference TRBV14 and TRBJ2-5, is EAGVTQFPSHSVIEKGQTVTLRCDPISGHDNLYWYRRVMGKEIKFLLHFVKESKQDESGMPNNRFLAERTGGTYSTLKVQPAELEDSGVYFCASSQNRVPGLTQYFGPGTRLLVL.

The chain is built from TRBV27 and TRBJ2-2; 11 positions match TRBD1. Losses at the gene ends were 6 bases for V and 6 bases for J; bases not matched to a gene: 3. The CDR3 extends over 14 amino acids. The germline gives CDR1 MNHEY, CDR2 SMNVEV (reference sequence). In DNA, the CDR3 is TGTGCCAGCAGCGGACAGGGGGCGTCCGGGGAGCTGTTTTTT. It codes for CASSGQGASGELFF.

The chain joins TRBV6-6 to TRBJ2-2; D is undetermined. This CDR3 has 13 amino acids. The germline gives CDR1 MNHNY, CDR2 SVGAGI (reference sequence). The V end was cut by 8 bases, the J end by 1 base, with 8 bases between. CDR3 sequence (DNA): TGTGCCAGCCGAGGCGGGAACACCGGGGAGCTGTTTTTT. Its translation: CASRGGNTGELFF.

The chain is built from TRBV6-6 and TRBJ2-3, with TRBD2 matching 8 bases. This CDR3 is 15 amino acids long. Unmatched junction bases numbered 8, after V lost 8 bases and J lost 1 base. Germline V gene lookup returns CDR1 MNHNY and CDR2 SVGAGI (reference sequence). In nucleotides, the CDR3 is TGTGCCAGCGAAGATAGCGGGGCTGGCACAGATACGCAGTATTTT. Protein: CASEDSGAGTDTQYF.

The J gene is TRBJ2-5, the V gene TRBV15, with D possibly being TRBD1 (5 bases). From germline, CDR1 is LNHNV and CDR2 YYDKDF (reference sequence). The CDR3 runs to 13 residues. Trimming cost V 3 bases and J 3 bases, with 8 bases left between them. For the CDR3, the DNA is TGTGCCACCAGCAGGGGGCTAGAAGAGACCCAGTACTTC. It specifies CATSRGLEETQYF.

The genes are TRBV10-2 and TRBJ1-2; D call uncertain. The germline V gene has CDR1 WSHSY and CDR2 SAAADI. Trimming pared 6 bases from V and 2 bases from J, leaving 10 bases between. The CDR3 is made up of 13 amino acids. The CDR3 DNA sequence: TGCGCCAGCAGGAACTCAAACAACTATGGCTACACCTTC. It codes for CASRNSNNYGYTF.

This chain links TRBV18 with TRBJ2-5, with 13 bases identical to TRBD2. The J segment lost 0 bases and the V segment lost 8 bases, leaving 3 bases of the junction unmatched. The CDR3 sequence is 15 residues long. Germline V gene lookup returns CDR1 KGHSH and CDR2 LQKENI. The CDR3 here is CASRLAGGDQETQYF. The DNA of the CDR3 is TGTGCCAGCCGACTAGCGGGGGGAGACCAAGAGACCCAGTACTTC.

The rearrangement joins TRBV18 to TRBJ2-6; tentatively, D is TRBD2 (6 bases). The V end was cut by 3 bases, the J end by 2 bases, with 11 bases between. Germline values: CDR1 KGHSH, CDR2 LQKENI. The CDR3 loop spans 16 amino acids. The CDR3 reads CASSPGGRTGANVLTF. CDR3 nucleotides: TGTGCCAGCTCACCCGGGGGTCGTACTGGGGCCAACGTCCTGACTTTC. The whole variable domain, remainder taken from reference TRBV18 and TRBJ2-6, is NAGVMQNPRHLVRRRGQEARLRCSPMKGHSHVYWYRQLPEEGLKFMVYLQKENIIDESGMPKERFSAEFPKEGPSILRIQQVVRGDSAAYFCASSPGGRTGANVLTFGAGSRLTVL.

This CDR3 is CATSRDRGFGEAFF. For the CDR3, the DNA is TGTGCCACCAGCAGAGATAGAGGGTTTGGTGAAGCTTTCTTT. V usage is TRBV15 and J usage is TRBJ1-1; D ambiguous. CDR1 LNHNV and CDR2 YYDKDF come from the germline V gene (reference sequence). The CDR3 runs to 14 residues. Trimming stripped 0 bases from V and 7 bases from J, with 12 bases between.

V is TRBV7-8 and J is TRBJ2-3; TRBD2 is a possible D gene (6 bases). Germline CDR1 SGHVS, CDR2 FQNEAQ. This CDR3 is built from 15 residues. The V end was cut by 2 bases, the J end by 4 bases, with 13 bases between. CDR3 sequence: CASSLRARDSDTQYF. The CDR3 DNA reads TGTGCCAGCAGCTTAAGGGCCAGGGACTCAGATACGCAGTATTTT.

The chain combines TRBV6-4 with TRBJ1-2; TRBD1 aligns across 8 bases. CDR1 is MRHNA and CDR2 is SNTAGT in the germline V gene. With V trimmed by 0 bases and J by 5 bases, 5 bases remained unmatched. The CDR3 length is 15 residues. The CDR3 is CASSDSGTGQYGYTF. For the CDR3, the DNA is TGTGCCAGCAGTGACTCGGGGACAGGACAATATGGCTACACCTTC.

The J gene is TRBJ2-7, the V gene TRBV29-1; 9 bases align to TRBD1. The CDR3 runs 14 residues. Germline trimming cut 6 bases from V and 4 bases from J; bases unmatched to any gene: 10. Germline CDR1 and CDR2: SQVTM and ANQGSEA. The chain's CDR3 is CSVANRGQFYEQYF. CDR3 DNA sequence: TGCAGCGTGGCCAACAGGGGGCAGTTTTACGAGCAGTACTTC.

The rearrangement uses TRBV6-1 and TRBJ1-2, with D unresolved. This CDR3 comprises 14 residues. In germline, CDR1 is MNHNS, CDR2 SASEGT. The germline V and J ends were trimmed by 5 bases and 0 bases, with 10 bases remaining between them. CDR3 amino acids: CASSTDGTNYGYTF. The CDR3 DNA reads TGTGCCAGCAGTACAGACGGAACTAACTATGGCTACACCTTC.

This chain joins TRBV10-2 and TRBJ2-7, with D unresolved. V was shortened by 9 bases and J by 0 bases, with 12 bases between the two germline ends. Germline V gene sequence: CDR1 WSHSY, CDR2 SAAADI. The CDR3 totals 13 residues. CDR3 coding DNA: TGCGCCAGTTGGAAATCTAGCTCCTACGAGCAGTACTTC. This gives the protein CASWKSSSYEQYF.

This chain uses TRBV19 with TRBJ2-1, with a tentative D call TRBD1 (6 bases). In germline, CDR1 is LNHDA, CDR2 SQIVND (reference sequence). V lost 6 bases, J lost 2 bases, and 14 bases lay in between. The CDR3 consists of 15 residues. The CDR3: CASSPGTPAYNEQFF. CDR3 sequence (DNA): TGTGCCAGTAGCCCTGGGACACCAGCCTACAATGAGCAGTTCTTC.

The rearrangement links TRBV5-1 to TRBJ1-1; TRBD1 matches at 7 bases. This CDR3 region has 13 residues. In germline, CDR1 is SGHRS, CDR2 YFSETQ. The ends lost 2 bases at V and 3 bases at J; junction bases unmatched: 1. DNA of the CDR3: TGCGCCAGCAGCTTAGGACAGGACACTGAAGCTTTCTTT. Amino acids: CASSLGQDTEAFF.

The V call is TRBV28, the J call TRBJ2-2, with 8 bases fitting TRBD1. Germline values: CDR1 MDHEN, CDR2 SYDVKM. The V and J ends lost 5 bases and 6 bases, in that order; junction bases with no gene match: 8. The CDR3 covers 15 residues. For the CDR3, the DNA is TGTGCCAGCAGTAGCCCCAGGGGGCTGTCCGGGGAGCTGTTTTTT. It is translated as CASSSPRGLSGELFF.

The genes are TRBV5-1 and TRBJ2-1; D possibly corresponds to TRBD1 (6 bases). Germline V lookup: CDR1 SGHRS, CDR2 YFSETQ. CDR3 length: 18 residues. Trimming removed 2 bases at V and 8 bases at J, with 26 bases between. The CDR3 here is CASSFAVVQGPEGYEQFF. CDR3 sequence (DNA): TGCGCCAGCAGCTTTGCGGTGGTACAGGGCCCAGAGGGCTATGAGCAGTTCTTC.

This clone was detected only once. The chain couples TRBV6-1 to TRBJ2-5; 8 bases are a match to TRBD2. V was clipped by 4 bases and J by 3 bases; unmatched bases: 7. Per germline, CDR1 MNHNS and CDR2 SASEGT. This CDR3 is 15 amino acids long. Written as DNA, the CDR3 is TGTGCCAGCAGTGCCCCCTCGGGGGGGAAAGAGACCCAGTACTTC. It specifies CASSAPSGGKETQYF.

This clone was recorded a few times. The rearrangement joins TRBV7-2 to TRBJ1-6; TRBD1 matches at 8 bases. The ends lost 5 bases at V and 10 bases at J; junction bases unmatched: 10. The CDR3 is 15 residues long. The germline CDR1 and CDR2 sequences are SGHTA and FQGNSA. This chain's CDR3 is CASSVGQGFGSPLHF. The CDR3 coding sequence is TGTGCCAGCAGCGTAGGACAGGGATTTGGCTCACCCCTCCACTTT. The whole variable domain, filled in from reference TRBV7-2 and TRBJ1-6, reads GAGVSQSPSNKVTEKGKDVELRCDPISGHTALYWYRQSLGQGLEFLIYFQGNSAPDKSGLPSDRFSAERTGGSVSTLTIQRTQQEDSAVYLCASSVGQGFGSPLHFGNGTRLTVT.

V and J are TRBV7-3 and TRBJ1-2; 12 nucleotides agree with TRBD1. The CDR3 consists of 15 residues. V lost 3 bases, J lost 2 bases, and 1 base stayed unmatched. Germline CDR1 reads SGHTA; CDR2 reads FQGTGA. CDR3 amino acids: CASSLGTGGNYGYTF. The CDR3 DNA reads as TGTGCCAGCAGCTTGGGGACAGGGGGCAACTATGGCTACACCTTC.

DNA of the CDR3: TGTGCCAGCAGCTGGGGGGGTAACGAAAAACTGTTTTTT. Translated, it gives CASSWGGNEKLFF. V and J are TRBV7-2 and TRBJ1-4; maybe TRBD1 (5 bases). Germline CDR1 and CDR2: SGHTA and FQGNSA. The germline V and J ends were trimmed by 4 bases and 8 bases, with 11 bases remaining between them. There are 13 residues in the CDR3.

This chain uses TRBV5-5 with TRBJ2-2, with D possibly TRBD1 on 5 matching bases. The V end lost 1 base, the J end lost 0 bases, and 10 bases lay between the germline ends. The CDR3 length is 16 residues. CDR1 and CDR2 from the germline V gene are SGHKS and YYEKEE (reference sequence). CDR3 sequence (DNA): TGTGCCAGCAGCTTGTATTGGACAACGAACACCGGGGAGCTGTTTTTT. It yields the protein CASSLYWTTNTGELFF. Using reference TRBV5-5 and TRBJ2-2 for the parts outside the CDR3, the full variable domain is DAGVTQSPTHLIKTRGQQVTLRCSPISGHKSVSWYQQVLGQGPQFIFQYYEKEERGRGNFPDRFSARQFPNYSSELNVNALLLGDSALYLCASSLYWTTNTGELFFGEGSRLTVL.

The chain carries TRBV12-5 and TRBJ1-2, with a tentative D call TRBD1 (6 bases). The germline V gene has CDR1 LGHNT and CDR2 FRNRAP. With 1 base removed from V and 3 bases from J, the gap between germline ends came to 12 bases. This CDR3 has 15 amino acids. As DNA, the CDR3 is TGTGCTAGTGGTTTGGGGACAGAATCATACTATGGCTACACCTTC. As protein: CASGLGTESYYGYTF.

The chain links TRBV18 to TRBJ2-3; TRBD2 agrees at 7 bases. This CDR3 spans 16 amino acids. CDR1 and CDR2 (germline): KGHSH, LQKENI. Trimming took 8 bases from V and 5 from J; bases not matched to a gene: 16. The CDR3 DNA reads TGTGCCAGCACAAGACAGTCCAGCGGGGCGAGAGATACGCAGTATTTT. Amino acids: CASTRQSSGARDTQYF.

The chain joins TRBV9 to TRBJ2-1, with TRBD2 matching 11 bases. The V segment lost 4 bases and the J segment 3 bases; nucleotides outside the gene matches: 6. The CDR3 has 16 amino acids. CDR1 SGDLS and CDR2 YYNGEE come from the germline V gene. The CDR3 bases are TGTGCCAGCAGCCCCGCCGGGACTAGCGGCTACAATGAGCAGTTCTTC. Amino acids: CASSPAGTSGYNEQFF.